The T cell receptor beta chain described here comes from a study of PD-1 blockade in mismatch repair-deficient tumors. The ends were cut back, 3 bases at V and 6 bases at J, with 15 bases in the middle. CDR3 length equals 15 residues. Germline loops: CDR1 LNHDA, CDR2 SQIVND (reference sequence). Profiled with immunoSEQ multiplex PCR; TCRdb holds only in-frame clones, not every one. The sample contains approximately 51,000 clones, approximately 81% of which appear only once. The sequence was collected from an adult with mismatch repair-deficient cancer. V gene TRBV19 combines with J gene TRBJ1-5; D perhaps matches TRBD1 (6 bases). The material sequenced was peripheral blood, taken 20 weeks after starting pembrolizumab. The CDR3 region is CASSIQLQGPQPQHF. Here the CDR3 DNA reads TGTGCCAGTAGTATTCAACTACAGGGCCCTCAGCCCCAGCATTTT.